The clone carrying this T cell receptor beta chain was counted once. Its antigen remains unidentified. This sample was taken from a study of cytomegalovirus exposure and HLA in healthy donors. Study results and limitations: A few chains linked to CMV were shown in vitro to be specific for CMV antigens. Excluded were some V segments that proved indistinguishable, including TRBV6-2 and TRBV6-3. Analysis performed later found 16,951 TCR beta sequences associated with HLA alleles at 0.05 false discovery rate. Published work reported that the classifier diagnosed cytomegalovirus status with high specificity and sensitivity.

Trimming pared 4 bases from V and 4 bases from J, leaving 10 bases between. Germline V gives CDR1 MNHEY, CDR2 SMNVEV (reference sequence). The CDR3 is 13 residues long. Primers for the PCR totalled 60 Vbeta and 13 Jbeta. Some clones are missing from TCRdb's copy, which holds only in-frame ones; the method was immunoSEQ multiplex PCR. This table holds around 100,000 clones, approximately 70% found once. V and J are TRBV27 and TRBJ1-2, with D unresolved. The sample taken for sequencing was PBMCs. The TCR comes from a woman aged 25-40 years in good health and CMV-seronegative. Written as DNA, the CDR3 is TGTGCCAGCAGTTCAAGTCCAGGCTATGGCTACACCTTC. Its translation: CASSSSPGYGYTF.